This is a list of T cell receptor beta chains from one sample in a study of T cells in Graves' hyperthyroidism and ophthalmopathy. TCRdb re-analysed the multiplex PCR reads in MiXCR, keeping a single row per CDR3 protein. The table has over 450,000 distinct CDR3 sequences, 15% to 20% seen once. Specimen: blood. The receptors were gathered from a woman aged 18-29 years with Graves' ophthalmopathy. CDR3s include the opening cysteine and the closing phenylalanine or tryptophan. Each record gives: J gene, clone size, D gene, V gene, CDR3 protein, CDR3 DNA. A D gene is named only where the DNA matches it firmly. Where a row states a size, it is once, few, many or the class of an expanded clone; other rows omit it.

J gene: TRBJ1-6
clone size: many
D gene: .
V gene: TRBV3-1
CDR3 protein: CASSSSLMSPLHF
CDR3 DNA: TGTGCCAGCAGCTCCTCCCTAATGTCACCCCTCCACTTT

J gene: TRBJ2-3
clone size: .
D gene: TRBD2
V gene: TRBV20-1
CDR3 protein: CSAGGADTQYF
CDR3 DNA: TGCAGTGCGGGAGGGGCGGATACGCAGTATTTT

J gene: TRBJ2-3
clone size: .
D gene: TRBD2
V gene: TRBV2
CDR3 protein: CASRTNRLAGRDTQYF
CDR3 DNA: TGTGCCAGCAGGACAAACCGACTAGCGGGAAGGGATACGCAGTATTTT

J gene: TRBJ2-7
clone size: many
D gene: .
V gene: TRBV25-1
CDR3 protein: CASTYRGGYTHEQYF
CDR3 DNA: TGTGCCAGCACGTACCGGGGAGGATATACCCACGAGCAGTACTTC

J gene: TRBJ1-2
clone size: .
D gene: .
V gene: TRBV19
CDR3 protein: CASSMNDRTYGYTF
CDR3 DNA: TGTGCCAGTAGTATGAACGACAGGACCTATGGCTACACCTTC

J gene: TRBJ2-2
clone size: many
D gene: .
V gene: TRBV12-3/TRBV12-4
CDR3 protein: CASSFETNTGELFF
CDR3 DNA: TGTGCCAGCAGTTTCGAGACTAACACCGGGGAGCTGTTTTTT

J gene: TRBJ1-5
clone size: few
D gene: .
V gene: TRBV20-1
CDR3 protein: CSAREGGAGNQPQHF
CDR3 DNA: TGCAGTGCTAGAGAAGGAGGGGCCGGCAATCAGCCCCAGCATTTT

J gene: TRBJ2-7
clone size: .
D gene: .
V gene: TRBV19
CDR3 protein: CASSITPSFYEQYF
CDR3 DNA: TGTGCCAGTAGTATCACGCCTTCCTTCTACGAGCAGTACTTC

J gene: TRBJ2-7
clone size: many
D gene: .
V gene: TRBV11-2
CDR3 protein: CASSLAAPYEQYF
CDR3 DNA: TGTGCCAGCAGCTTAGCTGCCCCCTACGAGCAGTACTTC

J gene: TRBJ1-4
clone size: many
D gene: .
V gene: TRBV28
CDR3 protein: CASSFGGRFEKLFF
CDR3 DNA: TGTGCCAGCAGTTTCGGGGGGAGATTCGAAAAACTGTTTTTT

J gene: TRBJ2-7
clone size: .
D gene: TRBD2
V gene: TRBV11-2
CDR3 protein: CASSLEPSGLAGDHSGQYF
CDR3 DNA: TGTGCCAGCAGCTTAGAACCCTCGGGACTAGCGGGAGACCACTCGGGGCAGTACTTC

J gene: TRBJ1-2
clone size: many
D gene: TRBD1
V gene: TRBV5-1
CDR3 protein: CASSAWGQGASSYGYTF
CDR3 DNA: TGCGCCAGCAGCGCTTGGGGCCAGGGGGCAAGTAGCTATGGCTACACCTTC

J gene: TRBJ1-2
clone size: .
D gene: .
V gene: TRBV29-1
CDR3 protein: CSVESPDPGYTF
CDR3 DNA: TGCAGCGTTGAATCCCCAGATCCCGGCTACACCTTC